A selection of T cell receptor beta chains follows, all from one sample in a study of a mutant IDH1 vaccine in newly diagnosed glioma. Libraries were prepared by immunoSEQ multiplex PCR; TCRdb keeps only in-frame clonotypes and omits some of them. This table has some 48,000 clones, around 80% appearing once. These receptors lack a known antigen. Here the sequenced sample was PBMCs, taken from a glioma patient whose treatment included an IDH1 peptide vaccine. The origin of the receptors is a man aged 35-49 years with glioma. Both conserved end residues are part of each CDR3. The D gene is left open where the match is weak. Clone sizes are given selectively: once, few, many, or a class where the clone is expanded.

v_gene,j_gene,d_gene,abundance,CDR3nt,CDR3aa
TRBV6-5,TRBJ2-7,NA,NA,TGTGCCAGCAGTCTCACACACGGAGAGTTCTACGAGCAGTACTTC,CASSLTHGEFYEQYF
TRBV6-1,TRBJ1-2,NA,NA,TGTGCCAGCAGTGCAACCTACAGGGAGGGCTATGGCTACACCTTC,CASSATYREGYGYTF
TRBV14,TRBJ2-6,TRBD2,few,TGTGCCAGCAGCCAGGGAGGGTTTAGTGGGGCCAACGTCCTGACTTTC,CASSQGGFSGANVLTF
TRBV7-6,TRBJ2-2,TRBD2,NA,TGTGCCAGCAGCTTACTAGCGGGAGGGCTTAACACCGGGGAGCTGTTTTTT,CASSLLAGGLNTGELFF
TRBV7-9,TRBJ1-1,NA,NA,TGTGCCAGCAGCCCGGAGTGGGGGCACACTGAAGCTTTCTTT,CASSPEWGHTEAFF
TRBV21-1,TRBJ1-3,NA,few,TGTGCCAGCAGCGCGGGATTCCTAGGTTTT,CASSAGFLGF
TRBV4-3,TRBJ2-5,NA,NA,TGCGCCAGCAGCCAAGATCCGGCGGGCGGCGGGACCCAGTACTTC,CASSQDPAGGGTQYF
TRBV7-2,TRBJ2-5,NA,once,TGTGCCAGCAGCTTATCTCCCGGGCGGGAAGAGACCCAGTACTTC,CASSLSPGREETQYF
TRBV11-2,TRBJ2-5,NA,NA,TGTGCCAGCAGCTTCCAGACAGGTCAAGAGACCCAGTACTTC,CASSFQTGQETQYF
TRBV7-9,TRBJ2-5,TRBD2,NA,TGTGCCAGCAGCCCCCCCTCCGGGGTAGCGGGGCAAGAGACCCAGTACTTC,CASSPPSGVAGQETQYF
TRBV6-4,TRBJ2-1,TRBD2,NA,TGTGCCAGCAGTGACTCGAAGGCTAGCGGGACCAATGAGCAGTTCTTC,CASSDSKASGTNEQFF
TRBV20-1,TRBJ1-3,NA,NA,TGCAGTGCTAGTGCTGGAAACACCATATATTTT,CSASAGNTIYF
TRBV5-1,TRBJ1-4,NA,few,TGCGCCAGCAGGGACCGGGGGCTGGATAATGAAAAACTGTTTTTT,CASRDRGLDNEKLFF
TRBV19,TRBJ1-5,NA,NA,TGTGCCAGTAGTATGGCCAGTCATCAGCCCCAGCATTTT,CASSMASHQPQHF
TRBV25-1,TRBJ1-6,TRBD1,NA,TGTGCCAGCAGGGGGGAGAGGGGGACAGGTTCACCCCTCCACTTT,CASRGERGTGSPLHF
TRBV6-5,TRBJ1-1,NA,NA,TGTGCCAGCAGTTACGAGGAGGGGGAAGCTTTCTTT,CASSYEEGEAFF
TRBV29-1,TRBJ2-2,TRBD2,NA,TGCAGCGTGACCCTAGCGGGAGGGTTCACCGGGGAGCTGTTTTTT,CSVTLAGGFTGELFF
TRBV2,TRBJ2-3,TRBD2,NA,TGTGCCAGCTCAGCGGGAGGGCCGGTAGATACGCAGTATTTT,CASSAGGPVDTQYF
TRBV5-6,TRBJ1-1,NA,NA,TGTGCCAGCAGGCCTCGCGGGGGGCTAGGGAACACTGAAGCTTTCTTT,CASRPRGGLGNTEAFF
TRBV19,TRBJ2-3,NA,NA,TGTGCCAGTAGTATTACCGGAGGGCTGACCAATACGCAGTATTTT,CASSITGGLTNTQYF
TRBV13,TRBJ2-7,NA,once,TGTGCCAGCAGCTTAGGCCTCGGACAAGCCTACGAGCAGTACTTC,CASSLGLGQAYEQYF
TRBV14,TRBJ2-5,TRBD1,NA,TGTGCCAGCAGCCAAGGGGGCCCCGGGACAGGGAGTAACTTC,CASSQGGPGTGSNF
TRBV28,TRBJ2-3,TRBD2,NA,TGTGCCAGCAGTGGACTAGCGGCGTACACAGATACGCAGTATTTT,CASSGLAAYTDTQYF
TRBV5-4,TRBJ2-6,TRBD1,NA,TGTGCCAGCAGCTGGCCCAGGGGACAGGGGGTTATGTCTGGGGCCAACGTCCTGACTTTC,CASSWPRGQGVMSGANVLTF
TRBV7-6,TRBJ1-3,NA,NA,TGTGCCAGCAGCTCGACGGTGCGGGACACCATATATTTT,CASSSTVRDTIYF
TRBV7-8,TRBJ2-2,NA,NA,TGTGCCAGCAGCTTCCTGGACGGGGGAGGTGACACCGGGGAGCTGTTTTTT,CASSFLDGGGDTGELFF
TRBV11-3,TRBJ1-3,NA,NA,TGTGCCAGCAGCTCCGACCGGTACTCTGGAAACACCATATATTTT,CASSSDRYSGNTIYF
TRBV7-2,TRBJ2-5,TRBD2,NA,TGTGCCAGCAGCTTAGAGCGGGGTAGCGGGGAGACCCAGTACTTC,CASSLERGSGETQYF
TRBV5-4,TRBJ2-3,NA,NA,TGTGCCAGCAGCGCGACCCTCGGTTGGACAGATACGCAGTATTTT,CASSATLGWTDTQYF
TRBV4-1,TRBJ2-1,TRBD2,NA,TGCGCCAGCAGCCAAGGGTCTAGCGGGAGCGTTGGTGAGCAGTTCTTC,CASSQGSSGSVGEQFF
TRBV7-8,TRBJ1-4,TRBD1,NA,TGTGCCAGCAGTCCGGACAGGGGGCTAATCATTGATGAAAAACTGTTTTTT,CASSPDRGLIIDEKLFF
TRBV19,TRBJ1-5,TRBD1,NA,TGTGCCAGTAGTATCGACAGGGGGCGGCAGCCCCAGCATTTT,CASSIDRGRQPQHF
TRBV4-1,TRBJ2-4,NA,NA,TGCGCCAGCAGCCAGAGTAGGATAGCCAAAAACATTCAGTACTTC,CASSQSRIAKNIQYF
TRBV7-8,TRBJ2-3,TRBD2,NA,TGTGCCAGCACCCTTCGTTGGAGCGGGAGGACAGATACGCAGTATTTT,CASTLRWSGRTDTQYF
TRBV27,TRBJ2-1,NA,NA,TGTGCCAGCAGTCTATTTAGCGGCGAATCCTCCTACAATGAGCAGTTCTTC,CASSLFSGESSYNEQFF
TRBV7-8,TRBJ2-3,TRBD2,NA,TGTGCCAGCAGCTTATCCTATAGCGGGGATACGCAGTATTTT,CASSLSYSGDTQYF
TRBV7-9,TRBJ1-2,TRBD1,NA,TGTGCCAGCACCACTGCCGGGACAGGGGAAGGCTACACCTTC,CASTTAGTGEGYTF
TRBV27,TRBJ2-5,NA,NA,TGTGCCAGCAGTTTATCGGGTACCAGGGGGGTTGAAGAGACCCAGTACTTC,CASSLSGTRGVEETQYF
TRBV5-1,TRBJ1-1,TRBD1,NA,TGCGCCAGCAGTCTAGGACAGGGAAGCAACACTGAAGCTTTCTTT,CASSLGQGSNTEAFF